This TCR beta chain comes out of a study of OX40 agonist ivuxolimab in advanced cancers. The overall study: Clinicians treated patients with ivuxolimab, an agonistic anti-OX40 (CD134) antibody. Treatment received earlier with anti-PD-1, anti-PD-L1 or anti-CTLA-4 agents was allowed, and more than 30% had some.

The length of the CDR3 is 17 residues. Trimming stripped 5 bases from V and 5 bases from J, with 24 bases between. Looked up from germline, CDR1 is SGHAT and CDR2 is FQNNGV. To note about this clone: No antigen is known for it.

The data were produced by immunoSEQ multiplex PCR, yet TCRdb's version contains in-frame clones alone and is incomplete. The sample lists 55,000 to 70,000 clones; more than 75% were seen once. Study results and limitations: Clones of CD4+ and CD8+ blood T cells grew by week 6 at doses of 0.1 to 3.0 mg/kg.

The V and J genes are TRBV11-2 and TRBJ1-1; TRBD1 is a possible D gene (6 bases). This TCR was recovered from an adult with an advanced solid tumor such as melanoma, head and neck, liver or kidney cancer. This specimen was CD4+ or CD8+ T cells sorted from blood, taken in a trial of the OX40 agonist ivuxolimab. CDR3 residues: CASSPLTGRSGRTEAFF. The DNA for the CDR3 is TGTGCCAGCAGCCCACTTACAGGGCGATCCGGGAGGACTGAAGCTTTCTTT.